The rows below give T cell receptor beta chains drawn from one sample of a study of cytomegalovirus exposure and HLA in healthy donors. The assay was immunoSEQ multiplex PCR, and TCRdb's table has in-frame clones only and misses some. Here the sample spans approximately 170,000 clones, around four fifths being singletons. Sample: PBMCs. The receptors were gathered from a boy between 2 and 10 years old in good health and CMV-seronegative. CDR3s include the opening cysteine and the closing phenylalanine or tryptophan. The D gene is left open where the match is weak. A row's size may be missing; if present it is once, few, many or a size class.

j_call clone_size d_call v_call cdr3_aa cdr3_nt
TRBJ2-1 NA NA TRBV5-4 CASSLGHSPSYNEQFF TGTGCCAGCAGCTTGGGACACTCACCCTCCTACAATGAGCAGTTCTTC
TRBJ1-1 NA NA TRBV9 CASSVGGDTEAFF TGTGCCAGCAGCGTCGGGGGTGACACTGAAGCTTTCTTT
TRBJ2-3 NA TRBD1 TRBV30 CAWSVGRVQGALTDTQYF TGTGCCTGGAGTGTTGGGCGTGTTCAGGGGGCTCTCACAGATACGCAGTATTTT
TRBJ2-1 once TRBD2 TRBV7-2 CASKETSGGNEQFF TGTGCCAGCAAGGAGACTAGCGGGGGGAATGAGCAGTTCTTC
TRBJ2-5 NA NA TRBV4-3 CASSQDVVGEGETQYF TGCGCCAGCAGCCAAGATGTGGTAGGAGAAGGAGAGACCCAGTACTTC
TRBJ1-1 NA NA TRBV4-3 CASSQASNTEAFF TGCGCCAGCAGCCAAGCCTCGAACACTGAAGCTTTCTTT
TRBJ1-1 once NA TRBV10-2 CATSGENTEAFF TGCGCCACCTCCGGGGAGAACACTGAAGCTTTCTTT
TRBJ2-3 NA NA TRBV7-9 CASSSISETDTQYF TGTGCCAGCAGCTCGATATCGGAGACAGATACGCAGTATTTT
TRBJ1-2 once TRBD1 TRBV6-5 CASSAGQNYGYTF TGTGCCAGCAGCGCGGGACAGAACTATGGCTACACCTTC
TRBJ1-5 NA NA TRBV5-5 CASSPGQGGQPQHF TGTGCCAGCAGCCCGGGGCAGGGAGGTCAGCCCCAGCATTTT
TRBJ2-5 NA NA TRBV7-2 CASSLEQQETQYF TGTGCCAGCAGCTTAGAACAGCAAGAGACCCAGTACTTC
TRBJ1-6 NA NA TRBV6-5 CASRRNNSPLHF TGTGCCAGCCGGAGGAATAATTCACCCCTCCACTTT
TRBJ2-1 once NA TRBV29-1 CSVEALEGAYNEQFF TGCAGCGTTGAGGCGTTAGAGGGTGCCTACAATGAGCAGTTCTTC
TRBJ1-1 NA TRBD1 TRBV4-1 CASSQDRTGSLTEAFF TGCGCCAGCAGCCAAGATCGGACAGGGTCTTTAACTGAAGCTTTCTTT
TRBJ2-7 NA NA TRBV2 CASIWSVSGKYEQYF TGTGCCAGCATTTGGAGTGTGTCAGGGAAGTACGAGCAGTACTTC
TRBJ1-3 once NA TRBV6-1 CASTGTPDGGNTIYF TGTGCCAGCACCGGGACACCAGACGGGGGAAACACCATATATTTT
TRBJ1-3 NA NA TRBV29-1 CSVEHISGNTIYF TGCAGCGTTGAACACATCTCTGGAAACACCATATATTTT
TRBJ2-5 once NA TRBV19 CASSIVGGLETQYF TGTGCCAGTAGTATAGTGGGGGGGCTCGAGACCCAGTACTTC
TRBJ2-5 NA NA TRBV27 CASSLTAGQIQETQYF TGTGCCAGCAGTTTAACCGCGGGACAGATCCAAGAGACCCAGTACTTC
TRBJ1-2 NA NA TRBV5-1 CASSLGEGLGADYGYTF TGCGCCAGCAGCTTGGGGGAGGGCCTTGGTGCGGACTATGGCTACACCTTC
TRBJ2-5 NA TRBD2 TRBV4-2 CASSLLPGGLAGFQETQYF TGTGCCAGCAGCCTACTCCCGGGGGGACTAGCGGGGTTCCAAGAGACCCAGTACTTC
TRBJ2-7 NA TRBD2 TRBV4-3 CASSQAHMGTSFYEQYF TGCGCCAGCAGCCAAGCCCACATGGGGACTAGTTTTTACGAGCAGTACTTC
TRBJ2-3 NA NA TRBV10-3 CAISEGGARDTQYF TGTGCCATCAGTGAGGGGGGGGCGCGAGATACGCAGTATTTT
TRBJ1-4 NA NA TRBV30 CAWSGSPRGEKLFF TGTGCCTGGAGTGGATCCCCCAGGGGCGAAAAACTGTTTTTT
TRBJ2-6 NA NA TRBV14 CASSQASTGRGSSGANVLTF TGTGCCAGCAGCCAAGCCTCCACAGGACGCGGTAGCTCTGGGGCCAACGTCCTGACTTTC
TRBJ2-5 NA TRBD2 TRBV18 CASSRNSPTSGTETQYF TGTGCCAGCTCACGTAATAGTCCGACTAGCGGGACAGAGACCCAGTACTTC
TRBJ2-1 NA TRBD2 TRBV9 CGKSVAASGGNEQFF TGTGGTAAAAGCGTAGCGGCTAGCGGGGGTAATGAGCAGTTCTTC